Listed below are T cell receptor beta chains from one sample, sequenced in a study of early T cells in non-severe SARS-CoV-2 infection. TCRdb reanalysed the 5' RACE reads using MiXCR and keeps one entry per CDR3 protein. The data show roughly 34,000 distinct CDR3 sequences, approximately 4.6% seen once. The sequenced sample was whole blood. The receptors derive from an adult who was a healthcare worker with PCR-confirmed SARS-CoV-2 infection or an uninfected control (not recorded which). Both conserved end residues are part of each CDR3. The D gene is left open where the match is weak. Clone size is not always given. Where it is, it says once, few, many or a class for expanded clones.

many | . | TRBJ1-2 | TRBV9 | TGTGCCAGCAAGAGGACGGACGGACCGGTCTATGGCTACACCTTC | CASKRTDGPVYGYTF
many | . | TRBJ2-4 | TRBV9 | TGTGCCAGCAGCGTAGGCCCACAGGGAGGGGACATTCAGTACTTC | CASSVGPQGGDIQYF
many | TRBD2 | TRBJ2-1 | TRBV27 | TGTGCCAGCACCCGAAACGGGGGGGAAGACAATGAGCAGTTCTTC | CASTRNGGEDNEQFF
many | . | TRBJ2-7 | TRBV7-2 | TGTGCCAGCAGCCCCCAGATAGGACTCAACTACGAGCAGTACTTC | CASSPQIGLNYEQYF
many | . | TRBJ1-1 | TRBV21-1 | TGTGCCAGCAGCAAAGACAGCATGAACACTGAAGCTTTCTTT | CASSKDSMNTEAFF
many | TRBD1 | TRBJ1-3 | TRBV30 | TGTGCCTGGAGTGGTTCCGAGGGGGCAATGGAAAACACCATATATTTT | CAWSGSEGAMENTIYF
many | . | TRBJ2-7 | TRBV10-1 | TGCGCCAGCAGTGACACAGGGTCCGAGCAGTACTTC | CASSDTGSEQYF
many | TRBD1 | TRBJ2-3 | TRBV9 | TGTGCCAGCAGCGCGCATAGGACAGGTAGCACAGATACGCAGTATTTT | CASSAHRTGSTDTQYF
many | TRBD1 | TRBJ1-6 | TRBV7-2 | TGTGCCAGCAGCTTTAGGGACAGCAATTCACCCCTCCACTTT | CASSFRDSNSPLHF
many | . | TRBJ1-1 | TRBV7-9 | TGTGCCAGCAGCTTCGAACATACTGAAGCTTTCTTT | CASSFEHTEAFF
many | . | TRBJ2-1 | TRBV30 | TGTGCCTGGAGTGTAAAGGGCAGGGGTTACTTCAATGAGCAGTTCTTC | CAWSVKGRGYFNEQFF
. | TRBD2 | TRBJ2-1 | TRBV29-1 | TGCAGCGTTGAAGGGAGGCTAGCGGGGAACAATGAGCAGTTCTTC | CSVEGRLAGNNEQFF
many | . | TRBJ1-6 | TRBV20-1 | TGCAGTGCTAGGAGGGGGAGCTCCTATAATTCACCCCTCCACTTT | CSARRGSSYNSPLHF
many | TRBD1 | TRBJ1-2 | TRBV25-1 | TGTGCCACCGGGACAGTTAGGGGCTACACCTTC | CATGTVRGYTF
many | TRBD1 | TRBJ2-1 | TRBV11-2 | TGTGCCAGCACCAGGACAGGTAGCTCCTACAATGAGCAGTTCTTC | CASTRTGSSYNEQFF
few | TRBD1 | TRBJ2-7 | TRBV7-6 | TGTGCCAGCAGCCGGGGGACAGGGTACGAGCAGTACTTC | CASSRGTGYEQYF
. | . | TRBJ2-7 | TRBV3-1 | TGTGCCAGCAGCCATAAGGACGGCTACGAGCAGTACTTC | CASSHKDGYEQYF
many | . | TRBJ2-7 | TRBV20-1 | TGCAGTGCTAGAGGCGGCAGTAGGGACTACGAGCAGTACTTC | CSARGGSRDYEQYF
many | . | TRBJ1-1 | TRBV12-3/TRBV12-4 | TGTGCCAGCAGGTTGAACACTGAAGCTTTCTTT | CASRLNTEAFF
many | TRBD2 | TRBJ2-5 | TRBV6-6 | TGTGCCAGCAGTTACGCCGGGACTAGGCAAGAGACCCAGTACTTC | CASSYAGTRQETQYF
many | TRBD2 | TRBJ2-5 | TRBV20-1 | TGCAGTGCTAGAGATTTACTAGCGGGGGGACTCCAAGAGACCCAGTACTTC | CSARDLLAGGLQETQYF
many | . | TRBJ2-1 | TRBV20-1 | TGCAGTGCTAGAGATAGTGCGCAGGGCCCGTACAATGAGCAGTTCTTC | CSARDSAQGPYNEQFF
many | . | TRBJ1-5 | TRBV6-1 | TGTGCCAGCAACCCACAGGGAATTAATAGCAATCAGCCCCAGCATTTT | CASNPQGINSNQPQHF
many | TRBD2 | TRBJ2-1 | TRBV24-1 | TGTGCCACCAGTGATCCTCCCGGAGCGGGGGGCAACAATGAGCAGTTCTTC | CATSDPPGAGGNNEQFF
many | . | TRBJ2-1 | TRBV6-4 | TGTGCCAGCAGTATGTCCGGGGGAGGATACAATGAGCAGTTCTTC | CASSMSGGGYNEQFF
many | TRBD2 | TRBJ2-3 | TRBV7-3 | TGTGCCAGCAGCTTCTCCGGGGGGGCCGCCGGAGATACGCAGTATTTT | CASSFSGGAAGDTQYF
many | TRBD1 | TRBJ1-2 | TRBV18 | TGTGCCAGCTCACTTCGTACCGGGACAGGGGATGGCTACACCTTC | CASSLRTGTGDGYTF
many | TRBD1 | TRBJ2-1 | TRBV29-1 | TGCAGCGTTGCAACAGGGGTCTCCTACAATGAGCAGTTCTTC | CSVATGVSYNEQFF
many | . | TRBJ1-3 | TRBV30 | TGTGCCTGGATGCCAGGGAGCTCTGAAAACACCATATATTTT | CAWMPGSSENTIYF
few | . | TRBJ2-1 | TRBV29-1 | TGCAGCGTTGAAGCCGCGTTCTTC | CSVEAAFF
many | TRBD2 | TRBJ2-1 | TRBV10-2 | TGCGCCAGCAGTGAGGGGAGGGTCGAGCAGTTCTTC | CASSEGRVEQFF
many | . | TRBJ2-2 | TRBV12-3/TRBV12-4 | TGTGCCAGCAGCATAGCCAGGGGACACACCGGGGAGCTGTTTTTT | CASSIARGHTGELFF
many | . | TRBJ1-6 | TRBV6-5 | TGTGCCAGCAGGCCAGGGGTTGGTTCACCCCTCCACTTT | CASRPGVGSPLHF
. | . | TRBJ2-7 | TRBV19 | TGTGCCAGTAGTATAGGATCCCGGGGCCTCCGCTACGAGCAGTACTTC | CASSIGSRGLRYEQYF
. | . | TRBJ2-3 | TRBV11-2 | TGCGCCAGCAGCTCCAACGGGCAGAAAAACACAGATACGCAGTATTTT | CASSSNGQKNTDTQYF
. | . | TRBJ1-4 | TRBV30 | TGTGCCTGGAGTATCGGACAGACTAATGAAAAACTGTTTTTT | CAWSIGQTNEKLFF
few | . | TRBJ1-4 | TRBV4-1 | TGCGCCAGCAGCCAAATTGACAGCTCAACTAATGAAAAACTGTTTTTT | CASSQIDSSTNEKLFF
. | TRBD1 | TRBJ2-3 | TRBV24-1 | TGTGCCACCAGTGGACAGGGGTCCACAGATACGCAGTATTTT | CATSGQGSTDTQYF
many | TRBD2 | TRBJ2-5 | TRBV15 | TGTGCCACCAGCAGAGAAGCGGGGGAGACCCAGTACTTC | CATSREAGETQYF
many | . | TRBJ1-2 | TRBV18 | TGTGCCAGCTCACCACCCTCCGGGACGAACTATGGCTACACCTTC | CASSPPSGTNYGYTF
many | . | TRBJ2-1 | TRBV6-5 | TGTGCCAGCAGTTATGCCAGGGGCTCCTACAATGAGCAGTTCTTC | CASSYARGSYNEQFF